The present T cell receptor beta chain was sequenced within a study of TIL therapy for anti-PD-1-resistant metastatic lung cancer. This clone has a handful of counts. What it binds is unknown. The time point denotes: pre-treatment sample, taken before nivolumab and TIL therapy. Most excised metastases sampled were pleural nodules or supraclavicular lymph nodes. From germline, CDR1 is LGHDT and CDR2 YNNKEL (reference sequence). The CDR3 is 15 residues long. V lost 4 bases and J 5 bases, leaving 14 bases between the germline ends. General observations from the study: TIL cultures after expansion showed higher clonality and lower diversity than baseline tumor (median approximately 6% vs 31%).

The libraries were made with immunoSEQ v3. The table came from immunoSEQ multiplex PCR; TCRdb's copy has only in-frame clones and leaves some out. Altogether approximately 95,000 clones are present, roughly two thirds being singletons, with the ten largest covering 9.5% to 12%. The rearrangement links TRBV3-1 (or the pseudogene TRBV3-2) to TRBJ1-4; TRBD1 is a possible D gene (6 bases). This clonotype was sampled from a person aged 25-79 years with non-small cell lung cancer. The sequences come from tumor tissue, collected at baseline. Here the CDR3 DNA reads TGTGCCAGCAGCCGAACGGGAACAGGGAATGAAAAACTGTTTTTT. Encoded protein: CASSRTGTGNEKLFF.